Here is one T cell receptor (beta chain) with its context. The CDR3 has 13 amino acids. The V gene lost 2 bases and the J gene lost 12 bases, with 17 bases spanning the gap. CDR1 is MNHNS, CDR2 SASEGT, per germline. The sample comes from a study of blood T cell repertoires in COVID-19. Whole-study context: The origin of the acute and convalescent COVID-19 samples was the United States, Italy and Spain. Sources were T cells, B-cell-depleted T cells, or PBMCs; the material itself was cDNA or gDNA.

In the authors' workflow: Amplification from reference gene primers served as the basis for estimated nucleated cell counts. The table came from immunoSEQ multiplex PCR; TCRdb's copy has only in-frame clones and leaves some out. The V and J calls and clone size are taken from that table; D and trimming were inferred from the DNA. The table records just under 90,000 clones, about 91% of them present only once. Sequencing input: peripheral blood. This clonotype was sampled from a man between 60 and 75 years old with acute or convalescent COVID-19. The chain has TRBV6-1 and TRBJ2-7; no clear D. CDR3 DNA: TGTGCCAGCAGTGAACTACAGACCCTACGTTTGTACTTC. Translated, it gives CASSELQTLRLYF.